What follows are 14 T cell receptor beta chains derived from one specimen sequenced in a study of T-cell reconstitution after alpha-beta-depleted transplantation in children. Preparing the TCRbeta library involved the use of unique molecular identifiers. TCRdb reanalysed the PCR reads using MiXCR and keeps one entry per CDR3 protein. Of about 600,000 distinct CDR3 sequences in the sample, about 10% are singletons; the top ten hold about 4.2%. Sequences were derived from PBMCs from the stem cell graft donor, sampled from the stem cell graft. The receptors were gathered from a human donor who donated a stem cell graft to a child with acute myeloid leukemia.

The chain couples TRBV4-3 to TRBJ2-5; the match to TRBD2 covers 11 bases. The CDR3 is 15 amino acids. From germline, CDR1 is LGHNA and CDR2 YSLEER. With V trimmed by 4 bases and J by 5 bases, 6 bases remained unmatched. CDR3 sequence (DNA): TGCGCCAGCAGCCCCGGGACTAGCGGATGGGAGACCCAGTACTTC. This encodes CASSPGTSGWETQYF.

The chain recombines TRBV18 with TRBJ2-7; 7 positions agree with TRBD1. Germline V gene lookup returns CDR1 KGHSH and CDR2 LQKENI. V shed 5 bases and J 0 bases; nucleotides not matched to a gene: 10. CDR3 length equals 16 residues. CDR3 in DNA: TGTGCCAGCTCAAAGGCTTACGACAGGGTCTCCTACGAGCAGTACTTC. Protein sequence: CASSKAYDRVSYEQYF.

The rearrangement joins TRBV12-3 or TRBV12-4 to TRBJ2-1, with 8 bases aligning to TRBD2. J lost 5 bases, V lost 6 bases, and 3 bases had no gene match. CDR3 length equals 13 residues. The CDR3 sequence is CASRTSANNEQFF. The DNA of the CDR3 is TGTGCCAGCAGGACTAGCGCGAACAATGAGCAGTTCTTC.

The chain couples TRBV18 to TRBJ1-1; D gene unclear. From germline, CDR1 is KGHSH and CDR2 LQKENI. V lost 4 bases and J 5 bases, leaving 17 bases between the germline ends. The CDR3 is made up of 15 amino acids. The CDR3 is CASSQLSGVGTEAFF. In nucleotides, the CDR3 is TGTGCCAGCTCACAACTTTCCGGGGTAGGAACTGAAGCTTTCTTT.

J is TRBJ2-7 and V is TRBV4-3; TRBD2 matches 7 bases. The CDR3 has 15 residues. In germline, CDR1 is LGHNA, CDR2 YSLEER. Losses at the gene ends were 4 bases for V and 6 bases for J; bases not matched to a gene: 12. CDR3 in amino acids: CASSLSAAGVGEQYF. CDR3 coding DNA: TGCGCCAGCAGCCTGTCCGCGGCGGGAGTGGGCGAGCAGTACTTC.

This clonotype was recorded many times. V and J are TRBV20-1 and TRBJ2-2; TRBD2 matches 10 bases. The V and J ends lost 3 bases and 4 bases, in that order; junction bases with no gene match: 5. The CDR3 is 15 residues long. Germline assignment: CDR1 DFQATT and CDR2 SNEGSKA (reference sequence). DNA of the CDR3: TGCAGTGCTAGGGTTCTAGCGGGAGCCACCGGGGAGCTGTTTTTT. Translated, it gives CSARVLAGATGELFF.

A few counts support this clonotype. The chain couples TRBV7-2 to TRBJ2-2; possible D gene TRBD2, 7 bases. The CDR3 runs 16 residues. The germline CDR1 and CDR2 sequences are SGHTA and FQGNSA. The V end lost 1 base, the J end lost 6 bases, and 15 bases lay between the germline ends. This CDR3 is CASSLVGGGGPGELFF. In nucleotides, the CDR3 is TGTGCCAGCAGCTTAGTAGGGGGAGGGGGGCCCGGGGAGCTGTTTTTT.

This chain joins TRBV28 and TRBJ2-2; 9 positions agree with TRBD1. V lost 5 bases, J lost 6 bases, and 7 bases stayed unmatched. Per the germline V gene, CDR1 is MDHEN and CDR2 is SYDVKM. The CDR3 spans 15 residues. CDR3 region: CASSATGGRSGELFF. In DNA form, the CDR3 reads TGTGCCAGCAGTGCGACAGGGGGGCGATCCGGGGAGCTGTTTTTT.

This clonotype showed up many times. The chain joins TRBV29-1 to TRBJ2-3, with 10 nucleotides matching TRBD2. Germline V gene data show CDR1 as SQVTM and CDR2 as ANQGSEA. This CDR3 comprises 13 residues. The J segment lost 4 bases and the V segment lost 4 bases, leaving 2 bases of the junction unmatched. Written as DNA, the CDR3 is TGCAGCGTTGGAGCGGGAGGGCCAGATACGCAGTATTTT. Translation gives CSVGAGGPDTQYF.

The rearrangement uses TRBV9 and TRBJ1-6; possible D gene TRBD1, 5 bases. CDR1 is SGDLS and CDR2 is YYNGEE in the germline V gene. The CDR3 extends over 14 amino acids. The ends were cut back, 0 bases at V and 14 bases at J, with 15 bases in the middle. This CDR3 is CASSVVTADKALHF. In DNA, the CDR3 is TGTGCCAGCAGCGTAGTGACAGCTGATAAGGCCCTCCACTTT.

The chain joins TRBV12-3 or TRBV12-4 to TRBJ1-6; D not certain. V lost 0 bases to trimming and J lost 6 bases, with 3 bases between them. The CDR3 extends over 13 amino acids. CDR3 in amino acids: CASSLAVNSPLHF. CDR3 in DNA: TGTGCCAGCAGTTTAGCGGTTAATTCACCCCTCCACTTT.

In its sample, this clonotype was seen a few times. The chain uses TRBV20-1 and TRBJ1-1, with D hard to call. V gave up 1 base and J gave up 3 bases, with 9 bases separating them. CDR3 length equals 13 residues. Germline V lookup: CDR1 DFQATT, CDR2 SNEGSKA (reference sequence). CDR3 protein: CSARGEADTEAFF. CDR3 in DNA: TGCAGTGCTAGAGGCGAGGCCGACACTGAAGCTTTCTTT.

The rearrangement joins TRBV12-3 or TRBV12-4 to TRBJ2-7; a possible D gene is TRBD2 (6 bases). The CDR3 length is 14 residues. The V end was cut by 5 bases, the J end by 4 bases, with 15 bases between. CDR3 protein: CASSPRGFGYEQYF. In DNA form, the CDR3 reads TGTGCCAGCAGTCCCCGGGGGTTCGGGTACGAGCAGTACTTC.

This clonotype has just a few counts. The rearrangement joins TRBV20-1 to TRBJ2-1; 11 bases are shared with TRBD2. Germline V gene sequence: CDR1 DFQATT, CDR2 SNEGSKA (reference sequence). Germline trimming cut 6 bases from V and 7 bases from J; bases unmatched to any gene: 11. The CDR3 has 15 residues. CDR3 nucleotide sequence: TGCAGTGCCCCCGTACTAGCGGGAGTAAGGAATGAGCAGTTCTTC. The encoded protein is CSAPVLAGVRNEQFF.